These 17 T cell receptor beta chains were sequenced from one sample in a study of T cells in Graves' hyperthyroidism and ophthalmopathy. Researchers took RNA transcripts and amplified the TCR beta CDR3 regions from them. HTBI primers were employed in a first-round RT-PCR of the TCR CDR3. In TCRdb, the multiplex PCR reads were re-called with MiXCR into one record per CDR3 protein. The data hold approximately 590,000 distinct CDR3 sequences, with approximately 14% observed a single time. The sample was blood. The receptors shown here come from a woman in her 30s with Graves' hyperthyroidism.

Ten or more counts support this clonotype. The chain joins TRBV7-2 to TRBJ2-5, with a weak D call TRBD2 (5 bases). The CDR3 loop spans 14 amino acids. The V gene lost 3 bases and the J gene lost 2 bases, with 10 bases spanning the gap. Germline lookup yields CDR1 SGHTA and CDR2 FQGNSA. The DNA of the CDR3 is TGTGCCAGCAGCTTCTGGACTGGGCAAGAGACCCAGTACTTC. Protein product: CASSFWTGQETQYF. The full variable domain, its missing parts supplied by reference TRBV7-2 and TRBJ2-5, is GAGVSQSPSNKVTEKGKDVELRCDPISGHTALYWYRQSLGQGLEFLIYFQGNSAPDKSGLPSDRFSAERTGGSVSTLTIQRTQQEDSAVYLCASSFWTGQETQYFGPGTRLLVL.

This clonotype has more than one count but fewer than ten. This rearrangement joins TRBV30 to TRBJ2-2; D uncertain. The V gene's germline CDR1 is GTSNPN and CDR2 SVGIG (reference sequence). The CDR3 spans 15 residues. Trimming left V 3 bases short and J 2 bases short, with 13 bases between. CDR3 region: CAWSQDGVNTGELFF. The DNA of the CDR3 is TGTGCCTGGAGCCAAGATGGCGTAAACACCGGGGAGCTGTTTTTT.

In its sample, this clonotype was seen many times. CDR3 in amino acids: CASSLARARNQPQHF. The CDR3 DNA reads TGTGCCAGCAGTTTAGCCAGGGCCCGCAATCAGCCCCAGCATTTT. V is TRBV12-3 or TRBV12-4 and J is TRBJ1-5; D possibly corresponds to TRBD1 (5 bases). V lost 0 bases and J lost 2, with 8 bases in between. This CDR3 is built from 15 residues.

This clonotype came up many times. The chain is built from TRBV12-3 or TRBV12-4 and TRBJ2-7, with D perhaps TRBD1 (5 bases). V was trimmed by 1 base and J by 3 bases, leaving 13 bases between them. This CDR3 comprises 15 residues. The CDR3 DNA is TGTGCCAGCAGTTTAGGGACACCAGGATACTACGAGCAGTACTTC. Translation gives CASSLGTPGYYEQYF.

At least ten counts were recorded for this clonotype. V is TRBV29-1 and J is TRBJ2-3; possibly TRBD1 for D (6 bases). There are 11 residues in the CDR3. V dropped 7 bases and J dropped 4 bases, with 9 bases sitting between them. Germline CDR1 is SQVTM and CDR2 is ANQGSEA. CDR3 amino acids: CSGAGADTQYF. Written as DNA, the CDR3 is TGCAGCGGCGCAGGGGCAGATACGCAGTATTTT.

The sample holds many counts of this clonotype. The CDR3 is CASNGGRGNEQFF. CDR3 DNA: TGTGCCAGCAATGGGGGGCGCGGGAATGAGCAGTTCTTC. This chain uses TRBV28 with TRBJ2-1; either TRBD1 or TRBD2 may fit D (6 bases each). This CDR3 has 13 residues. V shed 7 bases and J shed 7 bases, with 14 bases lying between them. Germline CDR1 and CDR2: MDHEN and SYDVKM.

This clonotype has a handful of counts. V is TRBV5-1 and J is TRBJ2-3; no clear D. CDR1 and CDR2 (germline): SGHRS, YFSETQ. The germline V and J ends were trimmed by 6 bases and 7 bases, with 18 bases remaining between them. The CDR3 spans 14 residues. The CDR3 spells CASISSDGFHTQYF. The CDR3 DNA reads TGCGCCAGCATAAGCTCGGATGGTTTCCATACGCAGTATTTT.

CDR3 nucleotides: TGTGCCAGCAGTTATAGGACTAGCGGGAGGGCCTACGAGCAGTACTTC. Its protein product is CASSYRTSGRAYEQYF. The chain carries TRBV6-5 and TRBJ2-7, with 15 nucleotides matching TRBD2. The V segment lost 3 bases and the J segment 2 bases; nucleotides outside the gene matches: 2. CDR1 and CDR2 from the germline V gene are MNHEY and SVGAGI. CDR3 size: 16 residues.

At least ten counts were recorded for this clonotype. The chain links TRBV27 to TRBJ1-1; D might be TRBD1 (5 bases). The CDR3 extends over 15 amino acids. Germline loops: CDR1 MNHEY, CDR2 SMNVEV (reference sequence). Trimming shortened V by 3 bases and J by 5 bases, and 16 bases separated the two germline ends. The CDR3 sequence: CASSFQRGVRTEAFF. CDR3 sequence (DNA): TGTGCCAGCAGTTTCCAAAGGGGAGTGAGGACTGAAGCTTTCTTT.

This clonotype was seen a few times. The chain is built from TRBV29-1 and TRBJ2-7; D perhaps matches TRBD2 (6 bases). V shed 7 bases and J shed 6 bases, with 19 bases lying between them. CDR1 is SQVTM, CDR2 ANQGSEA, per germline. The CDR3 has 13 residues. The DNA for the CDR3 is TGCAGCGGGCGGGGACCCTCATCGGTCGAGCAGTACTTC. Translation gives CSGRGPSSVEQYF.

This chain uses TRBV29-1 with TRBJ2-7, with TRBD2 matching over 10 bases. CDR3 length: 14 residues. The J segment lost 3 bases and the V segment lost 3 bases, leaving 5 bases of the junction unmatched. The germline gives CDR1 SQVTM, CDR2 ANQGSEA. CDR3 loop: CSVDASGSGYEQYF. The CDR3 DNA follows: TGCAGCGTTGATGCTAGCGGGAGCGGCTACGAGCAGTACTTC.

This clonotype was observed a few times. The chain links TRBV5-4 to TRBJ2-1; 9 positions match TRBD2. The CDR3 consists of 14 residues. V lost 4 bases to trimming and J lost 9 bases; unmatched junction nucleotides: 8. Germline V CDR1 and CDR2: SGHNT, YYREEE (reference sequence). Here the CDR3 reads CASSGREGLVEQFF. CDR3 coding DNA: TGTGCCAGCAGCGGGCGGGAGGGCCTTGTTGAGCAGTTCTTC.

This clonotype occurred many times. The chain employs TRBV12-3 or TRBV12-4 and TRBJ1-2; weak D call: TRBD1 (5 bases). There are 14 residues in the CDR3. V lost 3 bases to trimming and J lost 4 bases, with 12 bases between them. The CDR3 loop is CASSFRGGLYGYTF. The CDR3 nucleotides read TGTGCCAGCAGTTTTCGGGGGGGTCTCTATGGCTACACCTTC.

V and J are TRBV10-1 and TRBJ2-2, with D perhaps matching TRBD1 (5 bases). Germline loops: CDR1 WNHNN, CDR2 SYGVQD (reference sequence). V shed 3 bases and J shed 3 bases, with 14 bases lying between them. This CDR3 comprises 16 residues. The CDR3 DNA follows: TGCGCCAGCAGTGATGGCCTAAGGGGTGACACCGGGGAGCTGTTTTTT. It encodes CASSDGLRGDTGELFF.

This clonotype was detected ten times or more. This chain connects TRBV27 to TRBJ1-2, with a possible D match to TRBD1 (5 bases). The germline CDR1 and CDR2 sequences are MNHEY and SMNVEV (reference sequence). Trimming shortened V by 2 bases and J by 6 bases, and 13 bases separated the two germline ends. The CDR3 runs 14 residues. CDR3 protein: CASSLGAGLNGYTF. The CDR3 DNA is TGTGCCAGCAGTTTAGGGGCGGGGTTGAATGGCTACACCTTC.

This chain uses TRBV3-1 with TRBJ2-1; TRBD2 agrees at 13 bases. Per germline, CDR1 LGHDT and CDR2 YNNKEL (reference sequence). Trimming at V came to 1 base and at J to 4 bases, leaving 7 bases not matched to a gene. The CDR3 is 18 amino acids. CDR3 region: CASSQVVLAGGPYNEQFF. The DNA for the CDR3 is TGTGCCAGCAGCCAAGTGGTACTAGCGGGAGGGCCTTACAATGAGCAGTTCTTC.

The CDR3 coding sequence is TGTGCCAGCAGCCGATCTTATGACGAGCAGTACTTC. Translation gives CASSRSYDEQYF. V gene TRBV5-8 combines with J gene TRBJ2-7; D gene uncertain. Germline CDR1 reads SGHTS; CDR2 reads YDEGEE. This CDR3 spans 12 amino acids. The V and J ends lost 4 bases and 5 bases respectively, with 10 bases between them.